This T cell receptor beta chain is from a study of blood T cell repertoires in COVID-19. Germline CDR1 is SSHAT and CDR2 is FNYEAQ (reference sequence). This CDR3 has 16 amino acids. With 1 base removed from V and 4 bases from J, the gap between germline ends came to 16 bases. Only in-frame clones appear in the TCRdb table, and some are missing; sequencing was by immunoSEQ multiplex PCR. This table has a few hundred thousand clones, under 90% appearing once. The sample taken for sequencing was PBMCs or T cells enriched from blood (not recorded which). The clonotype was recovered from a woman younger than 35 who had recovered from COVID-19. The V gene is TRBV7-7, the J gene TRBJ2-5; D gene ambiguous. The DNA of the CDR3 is TGTGCCAGCAGCTTAGGGGTGGTGGGCTTCGGAGAGACCCAGTACTTC. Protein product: CASSLGVVGFGETQYF.